Presented here are 11 T cell receptor beta chains from one specimen sequenced in a study of radiation and T cells in renal cell carcinoma. TCRdb's table, derived via immunoSEQ multiplex PCR, lists solely in-frame clones and lacks some. The repertoire holds about 18,000 clones, approximately 59% seen once, with 25% to 40% in the top ten. This sample's treatment: treatment-naive control, cytoreductive nephrectomy. The sample consisted of tumor tissue, taken from a patient whose treatment was nephrectomy without radiotherapy. All receptors come from a man between 50 and 59 years old with renal cell carcinoma.

The chain couples TRBV4-1 to TRBJ1-3; D is ambiguous. The V end was cut by 2 bases, the J end by 0 bases, with 5 bases between. CDR3 size: 14 residues. CDR1 and CDR2 from the germline V gene are MGHRA and YSYEKL. CDR3 in amino acids: CASSQYRSGNTIYF. Here the CDR3 DNA reads TGCGCCAGCAGCCAATACCGCTCTGGAAACACCATATATTTT.

V gene TRBV19 combines with J gene TRBJ1-1; D is ambiguous. Germline V CDR1 and CDR2: LNHDA, SQIVND (reference sequence). V was pared by 2 bases and J by 0 bases, with 13 bases between. The CDR3 runs to 16 residues. CDR3 protein: CASSIIGPRLNTEAFF. The CDR3 region has the DNA TGTGCCAGTAGTATAATCGGACCCCGTTTGAACACTGAAGCTTTCTTT.

The chain combines TRBV15 with TRBJ1-1; D remains unclear. Trimming pared 0 bases from V and 4 bases from J, leaving 12 bases between. The CDR3 is made up of 15 amino acids. Germline CDR1 reads LNHNV; CDR2 reads YYDKDF (reference sequence). The chain's CDR3 is CATSRDQTGSTEAFF. DNA for the CDR3: TGTGCCACCAGCAGAGACCAAACGGGGTCCACTGAAGCTTTCTTT.

This clone has just a few counts. The chain couples TRBV20-1 to TRBJ1-1, with D perhaps TRBD1 (5 bases). In germline, CDR1 is DFQATT, CDR2 SNEGSKA (reference sequence). Trimming cost V 6 bases and J 10 bases, with 15 bases left between them. The CDR3 runs 11 residues. The CDR3 sequence: CSAPTGLVAFF. DNA of the CDR3: TGCAGTGCGCCCACAGGTCTGGTAGCTTTCTTT.

This rearrangement joins TRBV2 to TRBJ2-2; D not resolved. Deletions cut 4 bases from V and 0 bases from J, with 9 bases between. The CDR3 is 15 residues long. Germline values: CDR1 SNHLY, CDR2 FYNNEI. The CDR3 sequence is CASSGAYANTGELFF. The CDR3 nucleotides are TGTGCCAGCAGTGGGGCCTACGCGAACACCGGGGAGCTGTTTTTT.

This chain connects TRBV4-1 to TRBJ2-2; 7 bases line up with TRBD1. The germline CDR1 and CDR2 sequences are MGHRA and YSYEKL. V gave up 2 bases and J gave up 4 bases; unmatched junction bases: 7. The CDR3 extends over 16 amino acids. CDR3 residues: CASSQHDRATTGELFF. For the CDR3, the DNA is TGCGCCAGCAGCCAACACGACAGGGCAACCACCGGGGAGCTGTTTTTT.

This clone was found a few times. The rearrangement links TRBV6-5 to TRBJ1-2; TRBD1 might be the D (5 bases). V dropped 5 bases and J dropped 2 bases, with 12 bases sitting between them. CDR1 is MNHEY, CDR2 SVGAGI, per germline. The CDR3 loop spans 14 amino acids. The CDR3 protein is CASSRVQANYGYTF. The DNA for the CDR3 is TGTGCCAGCAGTCGAGTACAGGCCAACTATGGCTACACCTTC.

This clone occurred once. The chain has TRBV5-1 and TRBJ1-1, with 9 positions matching TRBD1. The CDR3 runs 15 residues. Trimming removed 0 bases from V and 0 bases from J; junction bases left unmatched: 0. Germline loops: CDR1 SGHRS, CDR2 YFSETQ. CDR3 nucleotides: TGCGCCAGCAGCTTGGGGACAGGGGTGAACACTGAAGCTTTCTTT. Amino acid sequence: CASSLGTGVNTEAFF.

The chain is built from TRBV30 and TRBJ1-3; no firm D call. Germline V CDR1 and CDR2: GTSNPN, SVGIG (reference sequence). The V and J ends lost 0 bases and 2 bases respectively, with 11 bases between them. The CDR3 extends over 15 amino acids. CDR3 amino acids: CAWSVNRVTGNTIYF. The CDR3 DNA reads as TGTGCCTGGAGTGTAAATAGGGTAACTGGAAACACCATATATTTT.

The gene calls are TRBV30 and TRBJ2-5; 7 bases fit TRBD1. Germline CDR1 reads GTSNPN; CDR2 reads SVGIG (reference sequence). The CDR3 has 12 amino acids. The trim removed 5 bases at V and 4 bases at J, leaving 4 bases unmatched. CDR3 loop: CAWDRDVETQYF. CDR3 coding DNA: TGTGCCTGGGACAGGGATGTAGAGACCCAGTACTTC.

V usage is TRBV13 and J usage is TRBJ1-2; 9 bases are shared with TRBD1. The CDR3 has 16 residues. Germline V CDR1 and CDR2: PRHDT, FYEKMQ (reference sequence). J lost 8 bases, V lost 0 bases, and 10 bases had no gene match. This CDR3 reads CASSLGQGAEVRGYTF. Written as DNA, the CDR3 is TGTGCCAGCAGCTTAGGACAGGGGGCTGAGGTAAGAGGCTACACCTTC.